The entry below describes one T cell receptor (beta chain). Its antigen is still unknown. The sample comes from a study of shared clonotypes between healthy human individuals. The wider study: CD4 naive cells filled three plates per donor, CD4 memory three, CD8 naive two and CD8 memory one. General study findings and limits: Of the naive CD4 clonotypes, approximately 5% were shared across a few donors. Sequencing depth was predicted to influence how clonotypes are shared among donors.

Using immunoSEQ multiplex PCR, the repertoire was profiled, and TCRdb retains in-frame clones only, with some absent. The table records some 1 million clones, about 75% of them present only once. Trimming removed 1 base at V and 2 bases at J, with 12 bases between. This CDR3 has 15 residues. In germline, CDR1 is SGHTA, CDR2 FQGTGA. The chain has TRBV7-3 and TRBJ2-7, with D perhaps TRBD1 or TRBD2 (5 bases each). The sequence derives from a man aged 18 to 30 in good health. The sequencing input was memory CD4+ T cells sorted from blood. Documented subset: CD45RA-negative fraction. The CDR3 spells CASSLKEGPTYEQYF. CDR3 nucleotide sequence: TGTGCCAGCAGCTTAAAAGAGGGGCCGACCTACGAGCAGTACTTC.